This T cell receptor beta chain was profiled in a study of T cell responses to AZD1222 COVID-19 vaccine. Study observations and caveats: Clonal diversity may have been underestimated in mostly white British donors.

CDR3 length: 14 amino acids. CDR1 and CDR2 (germline): LNHDA, SQIVND (reference sequence). The V and J ends lost 6 bases and 4 bases respectively, with 13 bases between them. TCRdb's table, derived via immunoSEQ multiplex PCR, lists solely in-frame clones and lacks some. The sample has over 100,000 clones, about 89% seen once. Remarks on this clone: What it binds is not known.

The source was peripheral blood, collected on day 0 of AZD1222 vaccination. The receptor was derived from an adult in good health. The chain has TRBV19 and TRBJ1-3; no clear D. The CDR3 is CASRGGGPGNTIYF. The CDR3 bases are TGTGCCAGTAGGGGCGGTGGGCCGGGAAACACCATATATTTT.